This TCR beta chain came from a study of blood T cell repertoires in COVID-19. On the study more broadly: Both acute and convalescent COVID-19 samples were obtained from the United States, Italy and Spain. Sources were T cells, B-cell-depleted T cells, or PBMCs; the material itself was cDNA or gDNA.

V was cut by 3 bases and J by 7 bases, with 3 bases left in between. This CDR3 contains 10 residues. CDR1 DFQATT and CDR2 SNEGSKA come from the germline V gene (reference sequence). Methods used by the authors: Reference gene primers were amplified, and this amplification served to estimate nucleated cell counts. The protocol was immunoSEQ multiplex PCR, while the TCRdb copy is restricted to in-frame clones and leaves out a portion. Clone size and V and J calls were adopted from that table, with D and trimming inferred from the DNA. The sample holds 200,000 to 250,000 clones, 80% to 90% seen once. This sequence was found in a man aged 25 to 45 with active or convalescent COVID-19. The sequenced sample consisted of peripheral blood. This chain links TRBV20-1 with TRBJ1-4, with no clear D. The CDR3 is CSASLEKLFF. In nucleotides, the CDR3 is TGCAGTGCTAGTCTTGAAAAACTGTTTTTT.